Listed below are T cell receptor beta chains from one sample, sequenced in a study of T cell repertoires in cytomegalovirus infection. TCRdb reprocessed the reads with MiXCR, giving one entry per CDR3 protein. The data show fewer than 400,000 distinct CDR3 sequences, 15% to 20% seen once. The sequenced sample consisted of PBMCs. The origin of the receptors is a human donor in good health (CMV status not recorded). Some clones in this sample may be carry-over from other donors' samples. The CDR3 runs from the conserved cysteine through the conserved F or W. Each record gives: clone size, V gene, D gene, J gene, CDR3 protein, CDR3 DNA. The D gene is left open where the match is weak. Size values are once, few and many counts, or a class for expanded clones, and some rows have none.

clone size: many; V gene: TRBV5-4; D gene: TRBD1; J gene: TRBJ2-1; CDR3 protein: CASSLDRGSNEQFF; CDR3 DNA: TGTGCCAGCAGCTTGGACAGGGGATCCAATGAGCAGTTCTTC
clone size: few; V gene: TRBV7-8; D gene: -; J gene: TRBJ2-5; CDR3 protein: CASSLVSLAQETQYF; CDR3 DNA: TGTGCCAGCAGCTTAGTTTCCCTAGCGCAAGAGACCCAGTACTTC
clone size: -; V gene: TRBV6-1; D gene: -; J gene: TRBJ2-3; CDR3 protein: CASRLALVDTQYF; CDR3 DNA: TGTGCCAGCAGACTAGCCCTCGTGGATACGCAGTATTTT
clone size: -; V gene: TRBV20-1; D gene: -; J gene: TRBJ2-1; CDR3 protein: CSARWHNEQFF; CDR3 DNA: TGCAGTGCTAGATGGCACAATGAGCAGTTCTTC
clone size: -; V gene: TRBV7-9; D gene: -; J gene: TRBJ1-4; CDR3 protein: CASSWTTTNEKLFF; CDR3 DNA: TGTGCCAGCAGCTGGACAACTACTAATGAAAAACTGTTTTTT
clone size: many; V gene: TRBV24-1; D gene: TRBD2; J gene: TRBJ2-5; CDR3 protein: CATSDATASGSETQYF; CDR3 DNA: TGTGCCACCAGTGACGCGACTGCTAGCGGGAGTGAGACCCAGTACTTC
clone size: many; V gene: TRBV7-2; D gene: -; J gene: TRBJ1-2; CDR3 protein: CASSSNRVGYTF; CDR3 DNA: TGTGCCAGCAGCTCAAACAGGGTTGGCTACACCTTC
clone size: -; V gene: TRBV29-1; D gene: -; J gene: TRBJ2-5; CDR3 protein: CSVEVREVGSLETQYF; CDR3 DNA: TGCAGCGTTGAAGTCCGAGAGGTGGGGTCACTGGAGACCCAGTACTTC
clone size: -; V gene: TRBV5-1; D gene: -; J gene: TRBJ2-2; CDR3 protein: CASRPTRNTGELFF; CDR3 DNA: TGCGCCAGCAGACCTACAAGGAACACCGGGGAGCTGTTTTTT
clone size: -; V gene: TRBV5-1; D gene: TRBD2; J gene: TRBJ2-1; CDR3 protein: CASRLGLGDYNEQFF; CDR3 DNA: TGCGCCAGCAGGTTGGGACTAGGGGATTACAATGAGCAGTTCTTC
clone size: few; V gene: TRBV3-1; D gene: TRBD2; J gene: TRBJ2-3; CDR3 protein: CASSQKAGVPEDTQYF; CDR3 DNA: TGTGCCAGCAGCCAAAAAGCGGGGGTGCCGGAAGATACGCAGTATTTT
clone size: few; V gene: TRBV19; D gene: TRBD1; J gene: TRBJ2-3; CDR3 protein: CASSQNDRGGTDTQYF; CDR3 DNA: TGTGCCAGTAGCCAGAACGACAGGGGAGGCACAGATACGCAGTATTTT
clone size: many; V gene: TRBV20-1; D gene: -; J gene: TRBJ2-7; CDR3 protein: CSASRDNYEQYF; CDR3 DNA: TGCAGTGCTTCCCGGGACAACTACGAGCAGTACTTC
clone size: -; V gene: TRBV2; D gene: -; J gene: TRBJ1-5; CDR3 protein: CASRGGAGGNQPQHF; CDR3 DNA: TGTGCCAGCAGGGGAGGGGCGGGTGGCAATCAGCCCCAGCATTTT
clone size: few; V gene: TRBV6-5; D gene: TRBD2; J gene: TRBJ2-5; CDR3 protein: CASSLLAGVIQETQYF; CDR3 DNA: TGTGCCAGCAGTTTACTAGCGGGGGTAATACAAGAGACCCAGTACTTC
clone size: few; V gene: TRBV7-2; D gene: -; J gene: TRBJ2-3; CDR3 protein: CASSSRGRGDTQYF; CDR3 DNA: TGTGCCAGCAGTTCACGGGGGCGGGGAGATACGCAGTATTTT
clone size: many; V gene: TRBV7-2; D gene: -; J gene: TRBJ2-3; CDR3 protein: CASSPQSTDTQYF; CDR3 DNA: TGTGCCAGCAGCCCCCAGAGCACAGATACGCAGTATTTT
clone size: -; V gene: TRBV5-5; D gene: -; J gene: TRBJ1-2; CDR3 protein: CASSLAARDYGYTF; CDR3 DNA: TGTGCCAGCAGCTTGGCTGCCAGGGACTATGGCTACACCTTC
clone size: -; V gene: TRBV29-1; D gene: -; J gene: TRBJ2-3; CDR3 protein: CSVRVGSTTYTQYF; CDR3 DNA: TGCAGCGTCCGTGTGGGATCTACCACTTATACGCAGTATTTT
clone size: -; V gene: TRBV7-9; D gene: -; J gene: TRBJ1-3; CDR3 protein: CAGSLYLSRGRGNTIYF; CDR3 DNA: TGTGCCGGCAGCTTGTACTTGTCGAGGGGGAGGGGAAACACCATATATTTT
clone size: many; V gene: TRBV7-8; D gene: -; J gene: TRBJ1-2; CDR3 protein: CASSLGAGPYGYTF; CDR3 DNA: TGTGCCAGCAGCTTAGGGGCAGGTCCCTATGGCTACACCTTC
clone size: -; V gene: TRBV2; D gene: -; J gene: TRBJ1-2; CDR3 protein: CASLPGYGYTF; CDR3 DNA: TGTGCCAGCCTTCCTGGGTATGGCTACACCTTC
clone size: few; V gene: TRBV2; D gene: -; J gene: TRBJ2-1; CDR3 protein: CASRADRSSYNEQFF; CDR3 DNA: TGTGCCAGCAGGGCCGACCGGAGCTCCTACAATGAGCAGTTCTTC
clone size: many; V gene: TRBV7-2; D gene: -; J gene: TRBJ2-3; CDR3 protein: CASSLVIGAQDTQYF; CDR3 DNA: TGTGCCAGCAGCTTAGTAATCGGGGCCCAAGATACGCAGTATTTT
clone size: -; V gene: TRBV19; D gene: -; J gene: TRBJ2-2; CDR3 protein: CASSIRGGNTGELFF; CDR3 DNA: TGTGCCAGTAGTATCAGGGGTGGCAACACCGGGGAGCTGTTTTTT
clone size: -; V gene: TRBV7-9; D gene: -; J gene: TRBJ2-3; CDR3 protein: CASIGPGPQADTQYF; CDR3 DNA: TGTGCCAGCATCGGGCCAGGGCCCCAAGCAGATACGCAGTATTTT
clone size: few; V gene: TRBV20-1; D gene: TRBD1; J gene: TRBJ1-6; CDR3 protein: CSAAGQGNSPLHF; CDR3 DNA: TGCAGTGCTGCCGGACAGGGGAATTCACCCCTCCACTTT
clone size: many; V gene: TRBV11-3; D gene: -; J gene: TRBJ2-1; CDR3 protein: CASSPEGWNEQFF; CDR3 DNA: TGTGCCAGCAGCCCCGAGGGGTGGAATGAGCAGTTCTTC
clone size: few; V gene: TRBV7-2; D gene: TRBD2; J gene: TRBJ2-7; CDR3 protein: CASSAATSGRAGRYEQYF; CDR3 DNA: TGTGCCAGCAGCGCCGCCACTAGCGGGAGGGCCGGAAGGTACGAGCAGTACTTC
clone size: -; V gene: TRBV7-6; D gene: -; J gene: TRBJ1-1; CDR3 protein: CASSLEGGSGAFF; CDR3 DNA: TGTGCCAGCAGCTTAGAAGGGGGGTCTGGGGCTTTCTTT
clone size: -; V gene: TRBV11-2; D gene: -; J gene: TRBJ2-5; CDR3 protein: CASSREVLQTQYF; CDR3 DNA: TGTGCCAGCAGCCGCGAGGTTTTGCAGACCCAGTACTTC
clone size: few; V gene: TRBV12-3/TRBV12-4; D gene: TRBD1; J gene: TRBJ1-6; CDR3 protein: CASSLSDQGDFYNSPLHF; CDR3 DNA: TGTGCCAGCTCTTTGTCAGATCAGGGGGACTTCTATAATTCACCCCTCCACTTT
clone size: -; V gene: TRBV7-9; D gene: TRBD1; J gene: TRBJ2-5; CDR3 protein: CASSFPQGLTSPGAQYF; CDR3 DNA: TGTGCCAGCAGCTTCCCACAGGGGCTGACGAGTCCTGGGGCCCAGTACTTC
clone size: many; V gene: TRBV7-8; D gene: TRBD1; J gene: TRBJ2-7; CDR3 protein: CASSTGRDRGSEQYF; CDR3 DNA: TGTGCCAGCAGTACGGGGCGGGACAGGGGTTCCGAGCAGTACTTC
clone size: many; V gene: TRBV19; D gene: -; J gene: TRBJ1-5; CDR3 protein: CASSIPGAGIQPQHF; CDR3 DNA: TGTGCCAGTAGTATTCCCGGGGCCGGGATTCAGCCCCAGCATTTT
clone size: few; V gene: TRBV4-1; D gene: -; J gene: TRBJ1-5; CDR3 protein: CASSQKAAGQQNQPQHF; CDR3 DNA: TGCGCCAGCAGCCAAAAAGCGGCCGGACAGCAGAATCAGCCCCAGCATTTT
clone size: few; V gene: TRBV7-9; D gene: -; J gene: TRBJ1-1; CDR3 protein: CASSLSPGSMNTEAFF; CDR3 DNA: TGTGCCAGCAGCTTATCCCCCGGGTCCATGAACACTGAAGCTTTCTTT
clone size: -; V gene: TRBV14; D gene: -; J gene: TRBJ2-7; CDR3 protein: CASSQNLYEQYF; CDR3 DNA: TGTGCCAGCAGCCAGAATCTGTACGAGCAGTACTTC
clone size: -; V gene: TRBV18; D gene: -; J gene: TRBJ1-1; CDR3 protein: CASSFASDSNTEAFF; CDR3 DNA: TGTGCCAGCTCATTTGCGTCAGACTCAAACACTGAAGCTTTCTTT
clone size: -; V gene: TRBV6-5; D gene: -; J gene: TRBJ2-3; CDR3 protein: CASSPWGQGGSPSTDTQYF; CDR3 DNA: TGTGCCAGCAGCCCCTGGGGGCAGGGAGGATCACCTAGCACAGATACGCAGTATTTT
clone size: few; V gene: TRBV3-1; D gene: TRBD2; J gene: TRBJ2-1; CDR3 protein: CASSLARGVSDEQFF; CDR3 DNA: TGTGCCAGCAGTCTAGCCCGGGGGGTGAGTGATGAGCAGTTCTTC
clone size: many; V gene: TRBV7-9; D gene: -; J gene: TRBJ2-7; CDR3 protein: CASSSWRENYEQYF; CDR3 DNA: TGTGCCAGCAGCTCCTGGCGGGAAAACTACGAGCAGTACTTC
clone size: many; V gene: TRBV27; D gene: -; J gene: TRBJ2-1; CDR3 protein: CASSSVGSYNEQFF; CDR3 DNA: TGTGCCAGCAGTTCCGTGGGTTCCTACAATGAGCAGTTCTTC
clone size: few; V gene: TRBV12-5; D gene: -; J gene: TRBJ2-3; CDR3 protein: CASGLVRWLPDTQYF; CDR3 DNA: TGTGCTAGTGGTTTGGTACGCTGGTTGCCAGATACGCAGTATTTT
clone size: few; V gene: TRBV6-5; D gene: -; J gene: TRBJ2-7; CDR3 protein: CASSYGGHYEQYF; CDR3 DNA: TGTGCCAGCAGTTATGGGGGTCACTACGAGCAGTACTTC
clone size: -; V gene: TRBV2; D gene: -; J gene: TRBJ2-7; CDR3 protein: CAGRPDSYEQYF; CDR3 DNA: TGTGCCGGGAGACCCGACTCCTACGAGCAGTACTTC
clone size: -; V gene: TRBV19; D gene: -; J gene: TRBJ2-7; CDR3 protein: CASSSPGQSSYEQYF; CDR3 DNA: TGTGCCAGTAGTTCACCGGGACAAAGCTCCTACGAGCAGTACTTC
clone size: -; V gene: TRBV12-3/TRBV12-4; D gene: -; J gene: TRBJ1-4; CDR3 protein: CASRPNGYHWEKLFF; CDR3 DNA: TGTGCCAGCAGACCAAACGGATATCATTGGGAAAAACTGTTTTTT
clone size: -; V gene: TRBV20-1; D gene: TRBD2; J gene: TRBJ2-5; CDR3 protein: CSFPSGNQETQYF; CDR3 DNA: TGCAGCTTCCCGAGCGGGAACCAAGAGACCCAGTACTTC
clone size: few; V gene: TRBV20-1; D gene: -; J gene: TRBJ1-2; CDR3 protein: CSAQNRASHGYTF; CDR3 DNA: TGCAGTGCCCAAAACAGGGCTTCTCATGGCTACACCTTC
clone size: many; V gene: TRBV6-1; D gene: -; J gene: TRBJ2-7; CDR3 protein: CASSEASPYEQYF; CDR3 DNA: TGTGCCAGCAGTGAAGCGTCCCCATACGAGCAGTACTTC
clone size: -; V gene: TRBV20-1; D gene: -; J gene: TRBJ1-3; CDR3 protein: CSARDPSRGGGNTIYF; CDR3 DNA: TGCAGTGCTAGAGATCCCAGCCGGGGGGGCGGAAACACCATATATTTT
clone size: -; V gene: TRBV12-3/TRBV12-4; D gene: -; J gene: TRBJ1-4; CDR3 protein: CASTLREKLFF; CDR3 DNA: TGTGCCAGCACCCTTCGCGAAAAACTGTTTTTT